The 3 T cell receptor beta chains given below trace back to one sample, sequenced in a study of T cells in women clearing cervical HPV infection (dated by TCRdb to the late 2010s). The library was generated by the immunoSEQ multiplex PCR assay. The table was pulled from immuneACCESS by TCRdb, which kept in-frame rearrangements only. Such tables lose some clones; where checked, under half of the loss comes from unresolved V genes, and the rest has no known cause. This sample's table lists around 35,000 clones. The top ten hold 1.5% to 2% of the sample. Sequenced: blood buffy coat. These receptors were collected from a woman aged 18 to 69 with a cervical HPV16 infection that either progressed to CIN3+ or cleared (not recorded which).

On this clone itself: From the germline J gene comes the end of the CDR3, since the read stops 3 residues before it. This chain joins TRBV14 and TRBJ1-4; 9 bases match TRBD1. The germline V gene has CDR1 SGHDN and CDR2 FVKESK. CDR3 length: 13 amino acids. CDR3 sequence: CASSRDRDSPLFF. The CDR3 bases that were read are TGTGCCAGCAGCAGGGACAGGGATTCACCA.

Remarks on this clone: The read halts 3 residues ahead of the CDR3 end, with the missing end drawn from the germline J gene. This chain connects TRBV20-1 to TRBJ2-2; a weak D match, TRBD1 (5 bases). The length of the CDR3 is 14 residues. From germline, CDR1 is DFQATT and CDR2 SNEGSKA (reference sequence). Trimming shortened V by 1 base and J by 0 bases, and 6 bases separated the two germline ends. CDR3 amino acids: CSARGTTNTGELFF. CDR3 DNA, as far as it was read: TGCAGTGCTAGAGGGACAACGAACACCGGGGAG.

A note on this clone: The CDR3 end is not reached by the read, which stops 3 residues before it; the germline J gene fills it in. J is TRBJ2-7 and V is TRBV11-2, with D uncertain. Germline values: CDR1 SGHAT, CDR2 FQNNGV. The V end was cut by 5 bases, the J end by 2 bases, with 16 bases between. The CDR3 loop spans 15 amino acids. The CDR3 reads CASSQDETLTYEQYF. CDR3 bases read: TGTGCCAGCAGCCAGGATGAAACCCTAACCTACGAG.